The clone carrying this T cell receptor beta chain is a singleton in its sample. Its antigen is unknown. The protocol was immunoSEQ multiplex PCR, while the TCRdb copy is restricted to in-frame clones and leaves out a portion. The data show about 56,000 clones, just over 85% seen once. The data belong to a study of T cells in localized non-small cell lung cancer. Trimming at V came to 1 base and at J to 3 bases, leaving 22 bases not matched to a gene. Germline-derived CDR1 and CDR2 are GTSNPN and SVGIG (reference sequence). CDR3 size: 20 residues. Points from the study as a whole: Within adjacent lung there appeared a median around 55 of the top 100 tumor clones. The study found T cell clonality highest in uninvolved adjacent lung, above tumor. One tumor region alone was sequenced, and heterogeneity therefore remains possible.

The sequenced sample was peripheral blood, obtained before any cancer treatment. This chain links TRBV30 with TRBJ2-7; 9 bases align to TRBD2. The sequence derives from a woman between 40 and 69 years old with stage I lung adenocarcinoma. CDR3 bases: TGTGCCTGGAGTGCTTCAGGTGTGGGCGGGGGGGCCCCTCGAGGCTACGAGCAGTACTTC. The encoded protein is CAWSASGVGGGAPRGYEQYF.